These T cell receptor beta chains were read from a single sample in a study of T cells in tuberculosis. Repertoires were generated with immunoSEQ multiplex PCR, while TCRdb's copy carries only in-frame clones and drops some. The table lists some 31,000 clones, around 86% of them singletons. The sequences come from PBMCs, collected at tuberculosis diagnosis. The receptors come from an adult with tuberculosis. Both conserved end residues are part of each CDR3.

v_call: TRBV6-5; j_call: TRBJ2-1; cdr3_aa: CASGYRGRSNEQFF
v_call: TRBV28; j_call: TRBJ2-2; cdr3_aa: CASSGRLAGGKDTGELFF
v_call: TRBV30; j_call: TRBJ2-5; cdr3_aa: CAWSRGGSGTQYF
v_call: TRBV19; j_call: TRBJ1-2; cdr3_aa: CASSILDGGYGYTF
v_call: TRBV7-3; j_call: TRBJ2-3; cdr3_aa: CASSTGTDTQYF
v_call: TRBV11-3; j_call: TRBJ1-2; cdr3_aa: CASSLPATGRFRTNYGYTF
v_call: TRBV6-6; j_call: TRBJ1-6; cdr3_aa: CASRLTGVHSPLHF
v_call: TRBV5-8; j_call: TRBJ2-3; cdr3_aa: CASSLGTSGGTDTQYF
v_call: TRBV5-1; j_call: TRBJ2-5; cdr3_aa: CASSFSGTSGGPLQETQYF
v_call: TRBV2; j_call: TRBJ2-1; cdr3_aa: CASRTLGTGSSYNEQFF
v_call: TRBV4-2; j_call: TRBJ1-4; cdr3_aa: CASSQGGPERKLFF
v_call: TRBV7-2; j_call: TRBJ2-1; cdr3_aa: CASSLKAADYNEQFF
v_call: TRBV28; j_call: TRBJ1-4; cdr3_aa: CASSLGTGVEKLFF
v_call: TRBV7-9; j_call: TRBJ1-4; cdr3_aa: CGWSKDRTNEKLFF
v_call: TRBV7-8; j_call: TRBJ2-1; cdr3_aa: CASSLVGGNQLGEQFF
v_call: TRBV6-5; j_call: TRBJ1-2; cdr3_aa: CATTVGGDTFGYTF
v_call: TRBV7-8; j_call: TRBJ1-5; cdr3_aa: CASSLRLNQPQHF
v_call: TRBV28; j_call: TRBJ1-1; cdr3_aa: CASSPPQLNTEAFF
v_call: TRBV15; j_call: TRBJ1-4; cdr3_aa: CATSRDRARGSEKLFF
v_call: TRBV28; j_call: TRBJ1-1; cdr3_aa: CASSNKGVVNTEAFF
v_call: TRBV7-2; j_call: TRBJ1-5; cdr3_aa: CASSPGGLNNQPQHF
v_call: TRBV6-1; j_call: TRBJ1-1; cdr3_aa: CASQGHVNTEAFF
v_call: TRBV7-3; j_call: TRBJ2-2; cdr3_aa: CASSLVGQGAPGELFF
v_call: TRBV5-6; j_call: TRBJ2-7; cdr3_aa: CASTQGGEQYF
v_call: TRBV9; j_call: TRBJ2-3; cdr3_aa: CASSVPGLAGGLGTDTQYF
v_call: TRBV9; j_call: TRBJ2-3; cdr3_aa: CASSVGGTASTDTQYF
v_call: TRBV7-3; j_call: TRBJ2-2; cdr3_aa: CASSLMAANTGELFF
v_call: TRBV4-1; j_call: TRBJ2-7; cdr3_aa: CASSQVAGYYEQYF
v_call: TRBV29-1; j_call: TRBJ2-7; cdr3_aa: CSVEDIYEQYF
v_call: TRBV27; j_call: TRBJ1-1; cdr3_aa: CASRAIGGPEAFF
v_call: TRBV18; j_call: TRBJ2-1; cdr3_aa: CASSPDSLNEQFF
v_call: TRBV9; j_call: TRBJ1-3; cdr3_aa: CASSSTGVSGNTIYF
v_call: TRBV30; j_call: TRBJ1-5; cdr3_aa: CAWAEKGAQPQHF
v_call: TRBV11-2; j_call: TRBJ1-1; cdr3_aa: CASSPQTGVGTEAFF
v_call: TRBV4-1; j_call: TRBJ2-3; cdr3_aa: CASSQDRVQREDLDTQYF